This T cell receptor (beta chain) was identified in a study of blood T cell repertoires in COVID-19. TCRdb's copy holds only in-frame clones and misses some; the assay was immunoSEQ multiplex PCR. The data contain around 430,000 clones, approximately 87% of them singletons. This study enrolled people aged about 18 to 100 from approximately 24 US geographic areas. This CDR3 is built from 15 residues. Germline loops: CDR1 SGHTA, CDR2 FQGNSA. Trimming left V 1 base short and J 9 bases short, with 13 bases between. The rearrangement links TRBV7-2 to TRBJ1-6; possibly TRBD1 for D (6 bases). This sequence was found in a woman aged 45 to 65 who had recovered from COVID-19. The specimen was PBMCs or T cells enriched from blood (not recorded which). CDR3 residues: CASSLGLQGTSPLHF. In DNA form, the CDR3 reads TGTGCCAGCAGCTTAGGTCTCCAGGGGACTTCACCCCTCCACTTT.